This T cell receptor beta chain emerged from a study of OX40 agonist ivuxolimab in advanced cancers. The overall study: Partial responses were observed in three patients, of whom one had hepatocellular carcinoma and two had cutaneous melanoma.

About this clone itself: Its antigen is undetermined.

Clones were sequenced by immunoSEQ multiplex PCR, and TCRdb holds only the in-frame ones, with some missing. The table shows fewer than 95,000 clones, with 80% to 95% occurring only once. Trimming removed 2 bases from V and 8 bases from J, with 22 bases in between. CDR1 and CDR2 (germline): MNHEY, SMNVEV (reference sequence). The CDR3 sequence is 16 residues long. Study-wide findings and caveats: The authors did not determine the antigen specificity of the expanded peripheral T cells. Low normalized T-cell clonal expansion was also seen in some nonresponders.

The rearrangement uses TRBV27 and TRBJ2-7; D may be TRBD2 (7 bases). The source material was CD4+ or CD8+ T cells sorted from blood, sampled in a trial of the OX40 agonist ivuxolimab. This receptor was obtained from an adult with an advanced solid tumor such as melanoma, head and neck, liver or kidney cancer. CDR3 residues: CASSLALSGGAGQQYF. In DNA, the CDR3 is TGTGCCAGCAGTTTAGCGTTGTCGGGGGGCGCCGGTCAGCAGTACTTC.